The 5 T cell receptor beta chains presented below share a single source sample, sequenced in a study of Ad26.COV2.S vaccination and SARS-CoV-2 variants. The table came from immunoSEQ multiplex PCR; TCRdb's copy has only in-frame clones and leaves some out. The sample consists of some 300,000 clones, roughly 84% of them appearing once. As to treatment: some 19 received Ad26.COV2.S at low or high dose, single or two shots; 5 received placebo; per-sample allocation not given. Sampling was performed 63 days after the first vaccine or placebo injection. Sequenced here: peripheral blood, sampled in a trial of Ad26.COV2.S vaccine versus placebo. The receptors come from a person between 18 and 65 years old who received the Ad26.COV2.S COVID-19 vaccine or a placebo.

The chain employs TRBV2 and TRBJ1-2; 7 nucleotides line up with TRBD1. V gave up 7 bases and J gave up 2 bases; unmatched junction bases: 4. This CDR3 region has 13 residues. Germline V gene lookup returns CDR1 SNHLY and CDR2 FYNNEI. This chain's CDR3 is CASMDRLNYGYTF. CDR3 DNA sequence: TGTGCCAGCATGGACAGGCTAAACTATGGCTACACCTTC.

This chain connects TRBV5-4 to TRBJ1-1; 8 bases are a match to TRBD1. After removal of 4 bases from V and 0 bases from J, the junction contained 11 bases not matched to a gene. Per the germline V gene, CDR1 is SGHNT and CDR2 is YYREEE (reference sequence). The CDR3 is 17 residues long. The CDR3 sequence: CASSGQGAHPMNTEAFF. CDR3 in DNA: TGTGCCAGCAGCGGTCAGGGGGCTCACCCTATGAACACTGAAGCTTTCTTT.

The chain carries TRBV10-3 and TRBJ1-6; 7 bases agree with TRBD1. With 4 bases clipped from V and 7 bases from J, the junction kept 1 base outside the gene matches. Germline CDR1 reads ENHRY; CDR2 reads SYGVKD. This CDR3 is built from 13 residues. The CDR3 region has the DNA TGTGCCATCAGTGGGGACAGCAATTCACCCCTCCACTTT. It yields the protein CAISGDSNSPLHF.

This chain uses TRBV6-5 with TRBJ2-7; D possibly matches TRBD1 or TRBD2 (6 bases each). Germline CDR1 reads MNHEY; CDR2 reads SVGAGI. V lost 2 bases and J 3 bases, leaving 11 bases between the germline ends. CDR3 size: 14 residues. CDR3 region: CASSYAGQDYEQYF. DNA of the CDR3: TGTGCCAGCAGTTACGCGGGACAAGACTACGAGCAGTACTTC.

This sequence joins TRBV5-1 and TRBJ1-2; D not certain. CDR3 size: 17 residues. Germline V gives CDR1 SGHRS, CDR2 YFSETQ. V lost 0 bases, J lost 2 bases, and 17 bases lay in between. As DNA, the CDR3 is TGCGCCAGCAGCTTGGACCCGGTTTTCTCAGAGAACTATGGCTACACCTTC. As protein: CASSLDPVFSENYGYTF.